This T cell receptor (beta chain) emerged from a study of PD-L1 blockade in urothelial cancer. Time point in this sample: peripheral blood 6 weeks after treatment start. Assay: immunoSEQ multiplex PCR; the TCRdb copy retains only in-frame clones and omits some. The sample holds about 48,000 clones; roughly 86% are singletons and the top ten take roughly a tenth. Germline V gene data show CDR1 as SNHLY and CDR2 as FYNNEI. This CDR3 region has 15 residues. The ends lost 5 bases at V and 8 bases at J; junction bases unmatched: 6. Sample: PBMCs, taken around atezolizumab (anti-PD-L1) treatment. This sequence originates from a man aged 60-69 years with urothelial cancer. The chain links TRBV2 to TRBJ2-1; 13 nucleotides agree with TRBD2. The CDR3 DNA is TGTGCCAGCAGTCTCCGGACTAGCGGGGGCTATGAGCAGTTCTTC. Encoded protein: CASSLRTSGGYEQFF.